This TCR beta chain was recovered during a study of radiotherapy plus CTLA-4 blockade in lung cancer. TCRdb keeps only in-frame clones here, not all; method: immunoSEQ multiplex PCR. The sample has tens of thousands of clones, about four fifths seen once. Study-wide results and caveats: In blood, early T cell clone dynamics reportedly predicted response best, together with interferon-beta.

Remarks on this clone: The antigen is unknown.

CTLA-4 blockade with ipilimumab, together with focal radiation, was given to patients with chemo-refractory metastatic non-small-cell lung cancer. V shed 6 bases and J 4 bases; nucleotides not matched to a gene: 9. This CDR3 has 15 amino acids. CDR1 and CDR2 from the germline V gene are MDHEN and SYDVKM. The clonotype originates from a human donor with non-small cell lung cancer who had stable disease on radiotherapy plus ipilimumab. The sequencing here drew on peripheral blood, taken from a patient treated with radiotherapy plus ipilimumab. This chain joins TRBV28 and TRBJ1-2, with 9 bases aligning to TRBD1. Here the CDR3 DNA reads TGTGCCAGCAGCCAACCCGGGACAGGGACCTATGGCTACACCTTC. Protein sequence: CASSQPGTGTYGYTF.